The rows below give T cell receptor beta chains drawn from one sample of a study of cytomegalovirus exposure and HLA in healthy donors. Sequenced by immunoSEQ multiplex PCR; TCRdb stores in-frame clones only, minus some. In the table there are around 200,000 clones, 80% to 90% of which are singletons. Specimen: PBMCs. The source of these receptors is a girl aged 2 to 10 in good health and CMV-seropositive. The CDR3 runs from the conserved cysteine through the conserved F or W. The order of the fields is V gene, D gene, CDR3 protein. D genes are given only for firm matches.

TRBV5-6,-,CASSLWGPKLDGAFF
TRBV30,-,CAWSVNRGFASYEQYF
TRBV6-4,-,CASSDSASEDTQYF
TRBV6-1,TRBD1,CASDRAGPYGYTF
TRBV27,-,CASSLLGGNTEAFF
TRBV7-9,TRBD1,CASSFSGGRGPGANVLTF
TRBV19,TRBD1,CASTNIGDSGYGYTF
TRBV5-6,-,CASSGTGRTDTQYF
TRBV7-3,TRBD1,CASSQTGGRNTEAFF
TRBV28,-,CASRSIEAPLLGYTF
TRBV5-6,-,CASSQKGGCGYTF
TRBV5-4,-,CASSLSGQTTDTQYF
TRBV19,-,CASSIVLRSTEAFF
TRBV9,TRBD1,CASSLGTGKGKETQYF
TRBV6-1,-,CASSEAPVNYGYTF
TRBV10-1,-,CASSGESRAYEQYF
TRBV28,-,CASSPNLLTGILWANEQFF
TRBV5-1,-,CASSLGRAGREKLFF
TRBV27,-,CASSPLFPPGQPQHF
TRBV6-5,-,CASDGGSGHAFF
TRBV7-8,TRBD1,CASSPGTVNTEAFF
TRBV6-1,-,CASGRGGANEKLFF
TRBV5-1,TRBD2,CASSLGQLAGEETQYF